Listed below are T cell receptor beta chains from one sample, sequenced in a study of sequential checkpoint blockade in melanoma. The assay was immunoSEQ multiplex PCR, and TCRdb's table has in-frame clones only and misses some. The data show approximately 7,500 clones, with more than 55% seen just once and roughly 15% held by the top ten. Source: CD8+ T cells sorted from blood (inferred from file names), taken from a patient given nivolumab and ipilimumab in sequence. These receptors originate from a human donor with melanoma. Each CDR3 is given with its conserved first and last residue. Fields, in order: clone size, J gene, V gene, D gene, CDR3 protein, CDR3 DNA. D genes are given only for firm matches. Where a row states a size, it is once, few, many or the class of an expanded clone; other rows omit it.

abundance: .
j_gene: TRBJ1-5
v_gene: TRBV4-1
d_gene: TRBD1
CDR3aa: CASSPGQGLQPQHF
CDR3nt: TGCGCCAGCAGCCCGGGACAGGGCCTCCAGCCCCAGCATTTT

abundance: .
j_gene: TRBJ2-7
v_gene: TRBV27
d_gene: TRBD1
CDR3aa: CASSRGLDREFIHEQYF
CDR3nt: TGTGCCAGCAGTCGGGGTTTAGACAGGGAGTTCATACACGAGCAGTACTTC

abundance: .
j_gene: TRBJ2-7
v_gene: TRBV4-3
d_gene: TRBD1
CDR3aa: CASSQGWDRAYEQYF
CDR3nt: TGCGCCAGCAGCCAAGGCTGGGACAGGGCCTACGAGCAGTACTTC

abundance: few
j_gene: TRBJ2-7
v_gene: TRBV4-1
d_gene: .
CDR3aa: CASSQGQFMEQYF
CDR3nt: TGCGCCAGCAGCCAAGGGCAGTTTATGGAGCAGTACTTC

abundance: few
j_gene: TRBJ2-7
v_gene: TRBV27
d_gene: TRBD1
CDR3aa: CASSFDRGREQYF
CDR3nt: TGTGCCAGCAGTTTCGACAGGGGGCGCGAGCAGTACTTC

abundance: .
j_gene: TRBJ1-2
v_gene: TRBV29-1
d_gene: TRBD1
CDR3aa: CSARDSGYTF
CDR3nt: TGCAGCGCCCGGGACAGTGGCTACACCTTC

abundance: .
j_gene: TRBJ2-7
v_gene: TRBV27
d_gene: TRBD1
CDR3aa: CASSLYRGTYNEQYF
CDR3nt: TGTGCCAGCAGTTTATACAGGGGGACATACAACGAGCAGTACTTC

abundance: .
j_gene: TRBJ1-5
v_gene: TRBV6-1
d_gene: .
CDR3aa: CASSGVYSNQPQHF
CDR3nt: TGTGCCAGCAGCGGAGTTTATAGCAATCAGCCCCAGCATTTT

abundance: once
j_gene: TRBJ1-1
v_gene: TRBV5-1
d_gene: .
CDR3aa: CASSLADGDTEAFF
CDR3nt: TGCGCCAGCAGCTTGGCAGACGGGGACACTGAAGCTTTCTTT

abundance: .
j_gene: TRBJ2-7
v_gene: TRBV5-6
d_gene: .
CDR3aa: CASSLGGYEQYF
CDR3nt: TGTGCCAGCAGCTTAGGAGGTTACGAGCAGTACTTC

abundance: .
j_gene: TRBJ1-2
v_gene: TRBV30
d_gene: .
CDR3aa: CAWRRRTDRGYTF
CDR3nt: TGTGCCTGGAGGAGGCGAACCGATCGAGGCTACACCTTC

abundance: .
j_gene: TRBJ2-6
v_gene: TRBV7-9
d_gene: .
CDR3aa: CASSQWLYHDKSRANVLTF
CDR3nt: TGTGCCAGCAGCCAATGGCTATACCATGACAAAAGTCGGGCCAACGTCCTGACTTTC

abundance: .
j_gene: TRBJ1-1
v_gene: TRBV6-5
d_gene: .
CDR3aa: CASSPVNMNTEAFF
CDR3nt: TGTGCCAGCAGTCCCGTCAACATGAACACTGAAGCTTTCTTT

abundance: once
j_gene: TRBJ2-7
v_gene: TRBV19
d_gene: .
CDR3aa: CASSLAVSSYEQYF
CDR3nt: TGTGCCAGTAGTCTGGCGGTTAGCTCCTACGAGCAGTACTTC

abundance: .
j_gene: TRBJ2-7
v_gene: TRBV28
d_gene: .
CDR3aa: CASSLGGDEQYF
CDR3nt: TGTGCCAGCAGTTTAGGAGGGGACGAGCAGTACTTC

abundance: .
j_gene: TRBJ2-7
v_gene: TRBV7-2
d_gene: .
CDR3aa: CASSFYGAGFYEQYF
CDR3nt: TGTGCCAGCAGCTTTTACGGCGCAGGGTTCTACGAGCAGTACTTC

abundance: .
j_gene: TRBJ1-1
v_gene: TRBV7-6
d_gene: .
CDR3aa: CASSPGSGWYTEAFF
CDR3nt: TGTGCCAGCAGCCCGGGTTCAGGGTGGTACACTGAAGCTTTCTTT

abundance: few
j_gene: TRBJ1-6
v_gene: TRBV28
d_gene: .
CDR3aa: CASSLLRGLNSPLHF
CDR3nt: TGTGCCAGCAGCCTCCTTCGGGGTTTGAACTCACCCCTCCACTTT

abundance: .
j_gene: TRBJ2-7
v_gene: TRBV7-2
d_gene: TRBD1
CDR3aa: CASSLGTGLKKTGEQYF
CDR3nt: TGTGCCAGCAGCTTGGGGACAGGGCTCAAAAAGACGGGGGAGCAGTACTTC

abundance: once
j_gene: TRBJ1-3
v_gene: TRBV29-1
d_gene: .
CDR3aa: CSVVTSGNTIYF
CDR3nt: TGCAGCGTTGTCACAAGTGGAAACACCATATATTTT

abundance: few
j_gene: TRBJ2-7
v_gene: TRBV7-2
d_gene: TRBD2
CDR3aa: CASSFGSGTSGEFTYEQYF
CDR3nt: TGTGCCAGCAGCTTTGGCAGCGGGACTAGCGGGGAGTTTACCTACGAGCAGTACTTC

abundance: .
j_gene: TRBJ2-7
v_gene: TRBV25-1
d_gene: TRBD1
CDR3aa: CASSWTGIDEQYF
CDR3nt: TGTGCCAGCAGTTGGACAGGGATCGACGAGCAGTACTTC

abundance: .
j_gene: TRBJ2-7
v_gene: TRBV5-1
d_gene: .
CDR3aa: CASSPGGVHEQYF
CDR3nt: TGCGCCAGCAGCCCAGGCGGGGTTCACGAGCAGTACTTC

abundance: .
j_gene: TRBJ1-6
v_gene: TRBV4-1
d_gene: .
CDR3aa: CASSQKGGGYNSPLHF
CDR3nt: TGCGCCAGCAGCCAGAAAGGGGGGGGTTATAATTCACCCCTCCACTTT

abundance: .
j_gene: TRBJ2-7
v_gene: TRBV5-8
d_gene: TRBD1
CDR3aa: CASRGPGQTFMHEQYF
CDR3nt: TGTGCCAGCAGGGGGCCGGGACAGACCTTCATGCACGAGCAGTACTTC

abundance: medium-sized
j_gene: TRBJ1-5
v_gene: TRBV28
d_gene: .
CDR3aa: CASTPFRGPQHF
CDR3nt: TGTGCCAGCACCCCTTTCAGGGGGCCCCAGCATTTT

abundance: .
j_gene: TRBJ2-7
v_gene: TRBV5-6
d_gene: TRBD1
CDR3aa: CASSKDRGRKQYF
CDR3nt: TGTGCCAGCAGCAAGGACAGGGGGAGGAAGCAGTACTTC

abundance: .
j_gene: TRBJ1-6
v_gene: TRBV4-1
d_gene: TRBD1
CDR3aa: CASSQEGWDRSGYNSPLHF
CDR3nt: TGCGCCAGCAGCCAAGAAGGGTGGGACAGATCGGGATATAATTCACCCCTCCACTTT

abundance: .
j_gene: TRBJ2-7
v_gene: TRBV9
d_gene: TRBD1
CDR3aa: CASSAGQDPYEQYF
CDR3nt: TGTGCCAGCAGCGCCGGACAGGACCCCTACGAGCAGTACTTC

abundance: .
j_gene: TRBJ1-2
v_gene: TRBV5-1
d_gene: TRBD1
CDR3aa: CASSLVPDRNYGYTF
CDR3nt: TGCGCCAGCAGCTTGGTTCCGGACAGGAACTATGGCTACACCTTC

abundance: .
j_gene: TRBJ2-7
v_gene: TRBV5-1
d_gene: .
CDR3aa: CASSSTGTRYEQYF
CDR3nt: TGCGCCAGCAGCTCTACCGGGACAAGATACGAGCAGTACTTC

abundance: .
j_gene: TRBJ1-1
v_gene: TRBV6-5
d_gene: .
CDR3aa: CASSETVGQGEAFF
CDR3nt: TGTGCCAGCAGTGAGACAGTGGGGCAGGGTGAAGCTTTCTTT

abundance: .
j_gene: TRBJ1-2
v_gene: TRBV23-1
d_gene: .
CDR3aa: CASIARRQVHYGYTF
CDR3nt: TGCGCCAGCATTGCTCGACGACAGGTACATTATGGCTACACCTTC

abundance: .
j_gene: TRBJ2-7
v_gene: TRBV2
d_gene: .
CDR3aa: CASSAPSSYEQYF
CDR3nt: TGTGCCAGCAGCGCCCCGAGCTCCTACGAGCAGTACTTC

abundance: few
j_gene: TRBJ2-7
v_gene: TRBV7-9
d_gene: TRBD1
CDR3aa: CASSYPGTAYEQYF
CDR3nt: TGTGCCAGCAGCTACCCCGGGACAGCCTACGAGCAGTACTTC

abundance: .
j_gene: TRBJ2-7
v_gene: TRBV28
d_gene: .
CDR3aa: CASSLGTKLSDEQYF
CDR3nt: TGTGCCAGCAGTTTAGGAACTAAGCTAAGCGACGAGCAGTACTTC

abundance: .
j_gene: TRBJ1-4
v_gene: TRBV30
d_gene: TRBD1
CDR3aa: CAWSVLGTGLPQLFF
CDR3nt: TGTGCCTGGAGTGTACTCGGGACAGGACTACCTCAACTGTTTTTT

abundance: large
j_gene: TRBJ1-5
v_gene: TRBV15
d_gene: .
CDR3aa: CATATAQGPQPQHF
CDR3nt: TGTGCCACCGCAACGGCTCAGGGGCCTCAGCCCCAGCATTTT

abundance: few
j_gene: TRBJ1-5
v_gene: TRBV19
d_gene: TRBD1
CDR3aa: CASSTTGGGNQPQHF
CDR3nt: TGTGCCAGTAGTACCACAGGGGGAGGCAATCAGCCCCAGCATTTT

abundance: .
j_gene: TRBJ2-1
v_gene: TRBV4-1
d_gene: .
CDR3aa: CASSQVIPVNLDNEQFF
CDR3nt: TGCGCCAGCAGCCAAGTAATTCCGGTAAACCTAGACAATGAGCAGTTCTTC

abundance: .
j_gene: TRBJ2-1
v_gene: TRBV7-8
d_gene: .
CDR3aa: CASSFAGDTEQFF
CDR3nt: TGTGCCAGCAGCTTTGCGGGGGACACTGAGCAGTTCTTC

abundance: .
j_gene: TRBJ1-6
v_gene: TRBV5-4
d_gene: .
CDR3aa: CASSLGAGGYSPLHF
CDR3nt: TGTGCCAGCAGCTTGGGGGCCGGGGGGTATTCACCCCTCCACTTT